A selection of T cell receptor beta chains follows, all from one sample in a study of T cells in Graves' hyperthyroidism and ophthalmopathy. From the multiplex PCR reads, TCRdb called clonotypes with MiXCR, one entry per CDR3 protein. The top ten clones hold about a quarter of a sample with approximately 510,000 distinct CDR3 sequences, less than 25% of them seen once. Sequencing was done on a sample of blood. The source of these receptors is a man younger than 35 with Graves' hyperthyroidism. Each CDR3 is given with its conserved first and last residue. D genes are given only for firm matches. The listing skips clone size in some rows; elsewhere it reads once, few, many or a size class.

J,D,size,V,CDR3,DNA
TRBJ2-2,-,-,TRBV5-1,CASSFETEYTGELFF,TGCGCCAGCAGCTTCGAGACAGAGTACACCGGGGAGCTGTTTTTT
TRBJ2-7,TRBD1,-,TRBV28,CASSLGTASPYEQYF,TGTGCCAGCAGTTTAGGGACAGCGAGCCCCTACGAGCAGTACTTC
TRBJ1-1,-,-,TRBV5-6,CASSKERQDLLMNTEAFF,TGTGCCAGCAGCAAGGAGAGACAGGACTTACTTATGAACACTGAAGCTTTCTTT
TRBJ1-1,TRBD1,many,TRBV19,CASSTQGGNTEAFF,TGTGCCAGTAGTACACAGGGGGGGAACACTGAAGCTTTCTTT
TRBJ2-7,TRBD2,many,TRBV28,CASSPRLAGEQYF,TGTGCCAGCAGTCCAAGACTAGCTGGCGAGCAGTACTTC
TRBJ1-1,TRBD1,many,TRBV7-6,CASSRHGQGRGEAFF,TGTGCCAGCAGCCGACACGGACAGGGGAGGGGTGAAGCTTTCTTT
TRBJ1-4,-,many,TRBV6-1,CASRMGPVKEKLFF,TGTGCCAGCAGGATGGGACCGGTTAAAGAAAAACTGTTTTTT
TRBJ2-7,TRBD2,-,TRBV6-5,CASSYSGLDPYEQYF,TGTGCCAGCAGTTACTCGGGACTAGATCCCTACGAGCAGTACTTC
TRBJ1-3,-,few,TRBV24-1,CATSDYREDSGNTIYF,TGTGCCACCAGTGACTACAGGGAAGACTCTGGAAACACCATATATTTT
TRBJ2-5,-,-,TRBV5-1,CASSRRSTGRETQYF,TGCGCCAGCAGCCGCCGATCTACAGGGCGGGAGACCCAGTACTTC
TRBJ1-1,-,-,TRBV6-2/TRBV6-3,CASSRDTGKTEAFF,TGTGCCAGCAGTCGGGATACAGGGAAAACTGAAGCTTTCTTT
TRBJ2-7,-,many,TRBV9,CASSVGQASEQYF,TGTGCCAGCAGCGTAGGTCAGGCCAGCGAGCAGTACTTC
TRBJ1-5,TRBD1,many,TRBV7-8,CASSRRDRGREGLGQPQHF,TGTGCCAGCAGCAGGCGGGACAGGGGAAGGGAGGGGCTAGGCCAGCCCCAGCATTTT
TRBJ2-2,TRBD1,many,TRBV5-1,CASNGQGAFTGELFF,TGCGCCAGCAACGGACAGGGGGCGTTCACCGGGGAGCTGTTTTTT
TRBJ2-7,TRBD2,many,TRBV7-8,CASSTREAAEQYF,TGTGCCAGCAGCACCCGGGAGGCGGCCGAGCAGTACTTC
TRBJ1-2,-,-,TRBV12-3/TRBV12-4,CASSPTRTNYGYTF,TGTGCCAGCAGTCCGACCCGAACTAACTATGGCTACACCTTC
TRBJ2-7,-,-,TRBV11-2,CASSLDRGGFNEQYF,TGTGCCAGCAGCTTAGACAGGGGGGGATTCAACGAGCAGTACTTC
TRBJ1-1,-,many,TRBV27,CASARWVRTEAFF,TGTGCCAGCGCCAGGTGGGTGAGGACTGAAGCTTTCTTT
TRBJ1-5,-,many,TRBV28,CASRGSGGSNQPQHF,TGTGCCAGCAGGGGCTCGGGGGGAAGCAATCAGCCCCAGCATTTT
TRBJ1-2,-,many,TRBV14,CASSRSGTAVYGYTF,TGTGCCAGCAGCCGATCCGGGACCGCAGTCTATGGCTACACCTTC
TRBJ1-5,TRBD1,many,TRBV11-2,CASSLVDRGGNQPQHF,TGTGCCAGCAGCTTAGTAGACAGGGGTGGCAATCAGCCCCAGCATTTT
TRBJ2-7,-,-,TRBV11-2,CASSLEWLNSYEQYF,TGTGCCAGCAGCTTAGAATGGCTCAACTCCTACGAGCAGTACTTC
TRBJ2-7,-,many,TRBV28,CASSVGFEQYF,TGTGCCAGCAGTGTAGGGTTCGAGCAGTACTTC
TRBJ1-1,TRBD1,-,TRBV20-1,CSPPTGTGSNTEAFF,TGCAGTCCCCCAACCGGGACAGGTTCGAACACTGAAGCTTTCTTT
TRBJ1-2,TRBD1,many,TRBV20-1,CSARIGTGPYGYTF,TGCAGTGCTAGAATAGGGACAGGACCCTATGGCTACACCTTC
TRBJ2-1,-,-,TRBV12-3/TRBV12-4,CASTPLGGPDINNEQFF,TGTGCCAGCACTCCCCTCGGGGGGCCAGATATAAACAATGAGCAGTTCTTC
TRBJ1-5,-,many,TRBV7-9,CASSMGVSSNQPQHF,TGTGCCAGCAGCATGGGGGTGAGCAGCAATCAGCCCCAGCATTTT
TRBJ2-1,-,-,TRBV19,CASSMGSSYNEKFF,TGTGCCAGTAGTATGGGATCCAGCTACAATGAGAAGTTCTTC
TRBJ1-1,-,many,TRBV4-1,CASSQDSPEAFF,TGCGCCAGCAGCCAAGATTCCCCTGAAGCTTTCTTT
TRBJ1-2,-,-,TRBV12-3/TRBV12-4,CASSLGHTYGYTF,TGTGCCAGCAGTTTAGGACACACCTATGGCTACACCTTC
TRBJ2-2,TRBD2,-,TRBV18,CASSPRPGLANTGELFF,TGTGCCAGCTCACCACGGCCGGGACTAGCGAACACCGGGGAGCTGTTTTTT
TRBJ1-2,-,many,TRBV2,CASSELSYGYTF,TGTGCCAGCAGTGAACTCAGCTATGGCTACACCTTC
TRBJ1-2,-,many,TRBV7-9,CASTDRTNYGYTF,TGTGCCAGCACAGACAGGACTAACTATGGCTACACCTTC